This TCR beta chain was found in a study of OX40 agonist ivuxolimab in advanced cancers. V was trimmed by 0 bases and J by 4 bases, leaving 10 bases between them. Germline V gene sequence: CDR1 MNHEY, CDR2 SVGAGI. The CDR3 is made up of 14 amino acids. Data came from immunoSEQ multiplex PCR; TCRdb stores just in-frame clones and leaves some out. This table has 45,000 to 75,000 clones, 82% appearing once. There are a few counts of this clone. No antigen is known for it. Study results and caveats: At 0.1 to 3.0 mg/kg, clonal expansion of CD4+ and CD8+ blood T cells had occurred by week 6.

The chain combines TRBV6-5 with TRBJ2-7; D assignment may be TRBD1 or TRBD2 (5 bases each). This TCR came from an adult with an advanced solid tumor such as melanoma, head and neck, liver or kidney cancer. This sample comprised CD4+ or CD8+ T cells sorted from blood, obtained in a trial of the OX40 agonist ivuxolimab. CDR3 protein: CASSYSTEGYEQYF. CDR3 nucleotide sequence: TGTGCCAGCAGTTACTCGACTGAGGGGTACGAGCAGTACTTC.